The sequence of this T cell receptor beta chain was determined in a study of blood T cell repertoires in COVID-19. Turning to the study itself: Samples representing acute and convalescent COVID-19 were sourced from the United States, Italy and Spain. PBMCs, B-cell-depleted T cells, or T cells provided the cDNA or gDNA that made up the material.

With 1 base clipped from V and 2 bases from J, the junction kept 3 bases outside the gene matches. Germline CDR1 reads SGDLS; CDR2 reads YYNGEE. The CDR3 has 17 amino acids. Produced via immunoSEQ multiplex PCR; TCRdb's table is partial and in-frame only. The sample records fewer than 180,000 clones, around 90% being singletons. The sample was peripheral blood. This TCR was sampled from a woman in her sixties with active or convalescent COVID-19. V and J are TRBV9 and TRBJ2-2, with 12 bases aligning to TRBD2. The CDR3 DNA follows: TGTGCCAGCAGCGTATTGACTAGCGGGGGTAACACCGGGGAGCTGTTTTTT. Translating gives CASSVLTSGGNTGELFF.